The 9 T cell receptor beta chains below come from one sample, sequenced in a study. The protocol was immunoSEQ multiplex PCR, while the TCRdb copy is restricted to in-frame clones and leaves out a portion. In the table there are about 50,000 clones, approximately 95% of which are singletons. Sample: PBMCs. All receptors derive from a man in his forties with rheumatoid arthritis.

The CDR3 sequence is CRGPPYYGYTF. The CDR3 DNA is TGCAGGGGACCCCCTTACTATGGCTACACCTTC. The genes are TRBV20-1 and TRBJ1-2, with a weak D call TRBD1 (5 bases). Germline-derived CDR1 and CDR2 are DFQATT and SNEGSKA (reference sequence). CDR3 length: 11 residues.

The chain has TRBV11-2 and TRBJ1-1; D unresolved. Trimming pared 1 base from V and 5 bases from J, leaving 11 bases between. Germline CDR1 reads SGHAT; CDR2 reads FQNNGV. The CDR3 totals 14 residues. CDR3 DNA: TGTGCCAGCAGCTTAGTTAACAGCTGGACTGAAGCTTTCTTT. Amino acid sequence: CASSLVNSWTEAFF.

The V and J genes are TRBV19 and TRBJ2-2, with TRBD2 identical over 10 bases. The CDR3 runs to 17 residues. V lost 6 bases and J lost 0; bases outside the gene matches: 7. Germline-derived CDR1 and CDR2 are LNHDA and SQIVND (reference sequence). CDR3 sequence: CASSDSGLAANTGELFF. CDR3 nucleotides: TGTGCCAGTAGCGATAGTGGACTAGCGGCGAACACCGGGGAGCTGTTTTTT.

The chain joins TRBV7-8 to TRBJ1-2, with TRBD1 as a possible D gene (5 bases). The CDR3 has 15 residues. Per the germline V gene, CDR1 is SGHVS and CDR2 is FQNEAQ. V was shortened by 3 bases and J by 7 bases, with 18 bases between the two germline ends. CDR3 protein: CASSFGTQDQGGYTF. CDR3 in DNA: TGTGCCAGCAGCTTCGGCACACAGGATCAGGGTGGCTACACCTTC.

The chain has TRBV18 and TRBJ2-7; D possibly matches TRBD1 or TRBD2 (5 bases each). V dropped 4 bases and J dropped 4 bases, with 17 bases sitting between them. This CDR3 comprises 15 residues. Germline V gene lookup returns CDR1 KGHSH and CDR2 LQKENI. The CDR3 sequence: CASSRLQVRIYEQYF. The CDR3 DNA is TGTGCCAGCTCACGACTACAGGTACGGATTTACGAGCAGTACTTC.

The V gene is TRBV29-1, the J gene TRBJ2-7, with D perhaps TRBD2 (5 bases). Trimming removed 5 bases from V and 3 bases from J, with 8 bases in between. This CDR3 comprises 11 residues. In germline, CDR1 is SQVTM, CDR2 ANQGSEA. CDR3 region: CSVSADYEQYF. The CDR3 DNA sequence: TGCAGCGTTTCAGCGGACTACGAGCAGTACTTC.

V gene TRBV19 combines with J gene TRBJ2-1, with 8 bases identical to TRBD2. The CDR3 runs 14 residues. Per germline, CDR1 LNHDA and CDR2 SQIVND (reference sequence). Trimming at V came to 4 bases and at J to 6 bases, leaving 5 bases not matched to a gene. In DNA, the CDR3 is TGTGCCAGTAGTACCGGGACTAGTCGCAATGAGCAGTTCTTC. Its translation is CASSTGTSRNEQFF.

This clone was seen once. The J gene is TRBJ1-5, the V gene TRBV19; 8 bases are shared with TRBD1. J lost 0 bases, V lost 0 bases, and 1 base had no gene match. The CDR3 is 16 residues long. CDR1 is LNHDA, CDR2 SQIVND, per germline (reference sequence). The CDR3 here is CASSIDGTGSNQPQHF. As DNA, the CDR3 is TGTGCCAGTAGTATAGATGGGACAGGTAGCAATCAGCCCCAGCATTTT. The full variable domain, with the rest looked up from reference TRBV19 and TRBJ1-5, is DGGITQSPKYLFRKEGQNVTLSCEQNLNHDAMYWYRQDPGQGLRLIYYSQIVNDFQKGDIAEGYSVSREKKESFPLTVTSAQKNPTAFYLCASSIDGTGSNQPQHFGDGTRLSIL.

The chain carries TRBV7-2 and TRBJ2-5; D gene ambiguous. V shed 2 bases and J shed 4 bases, with 8 bases lying between them. This CDR3 contains 13 residues. Germline assignment: CDR1 SGHTA and CDR2 FQGNSA. This chain's CDR3 is CASSLIVGETQYF. The CDR3 DNA reads as TGTGCCAGCAGCTTAATTGTTGGAGAGACCCAGTACTTC. The full variable domain, completed using reference TRBV7-2 and TRBJ2-5, is GAGVSQSPSNKVTEKGKDVELRCDPISGHTALYWYRQSLGQGLEFLIYFQGNSAPDKSGLPSDRFSAERTGGSVSTLTIQRTQQEDSAVYLCASSLIVGETQYFGPGTRLLVL.